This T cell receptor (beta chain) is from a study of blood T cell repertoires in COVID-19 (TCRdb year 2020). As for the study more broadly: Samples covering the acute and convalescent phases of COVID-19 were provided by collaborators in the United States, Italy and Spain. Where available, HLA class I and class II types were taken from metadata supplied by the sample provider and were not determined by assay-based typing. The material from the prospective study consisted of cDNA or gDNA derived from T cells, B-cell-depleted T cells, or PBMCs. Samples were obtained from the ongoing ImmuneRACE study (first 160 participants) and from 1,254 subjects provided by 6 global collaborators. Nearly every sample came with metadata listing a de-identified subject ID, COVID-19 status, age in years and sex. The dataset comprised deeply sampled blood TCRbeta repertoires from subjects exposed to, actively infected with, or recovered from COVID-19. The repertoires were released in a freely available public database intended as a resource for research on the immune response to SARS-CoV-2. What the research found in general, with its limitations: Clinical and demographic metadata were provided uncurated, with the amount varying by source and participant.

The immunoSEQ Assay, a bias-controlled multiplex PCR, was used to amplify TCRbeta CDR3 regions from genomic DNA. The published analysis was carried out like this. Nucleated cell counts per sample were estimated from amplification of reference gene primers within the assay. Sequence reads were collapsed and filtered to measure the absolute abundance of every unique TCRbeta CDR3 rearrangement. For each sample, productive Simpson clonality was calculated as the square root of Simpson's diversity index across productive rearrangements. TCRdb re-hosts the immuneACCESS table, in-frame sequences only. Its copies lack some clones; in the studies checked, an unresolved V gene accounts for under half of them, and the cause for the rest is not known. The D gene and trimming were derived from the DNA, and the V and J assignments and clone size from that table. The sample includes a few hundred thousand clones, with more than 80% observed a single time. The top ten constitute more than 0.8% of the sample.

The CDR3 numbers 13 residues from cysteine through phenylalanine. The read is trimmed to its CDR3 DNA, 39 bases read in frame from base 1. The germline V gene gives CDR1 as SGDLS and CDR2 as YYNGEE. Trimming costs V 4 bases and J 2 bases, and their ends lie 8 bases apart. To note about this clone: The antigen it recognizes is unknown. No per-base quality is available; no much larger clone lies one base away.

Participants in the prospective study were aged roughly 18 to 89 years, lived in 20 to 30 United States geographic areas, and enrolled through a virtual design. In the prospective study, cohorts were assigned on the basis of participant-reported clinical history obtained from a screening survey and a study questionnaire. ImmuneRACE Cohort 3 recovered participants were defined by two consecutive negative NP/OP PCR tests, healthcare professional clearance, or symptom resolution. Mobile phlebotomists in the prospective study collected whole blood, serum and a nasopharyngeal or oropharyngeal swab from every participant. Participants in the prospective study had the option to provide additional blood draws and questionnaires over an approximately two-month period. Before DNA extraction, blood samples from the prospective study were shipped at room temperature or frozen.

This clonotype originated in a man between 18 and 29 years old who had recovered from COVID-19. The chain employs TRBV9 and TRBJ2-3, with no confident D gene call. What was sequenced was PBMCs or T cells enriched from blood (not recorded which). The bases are TGTGCCAGCAGCCCTGAGCCCACAGATACGCAGTATTTT. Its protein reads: CASSPEPTDTQYF.